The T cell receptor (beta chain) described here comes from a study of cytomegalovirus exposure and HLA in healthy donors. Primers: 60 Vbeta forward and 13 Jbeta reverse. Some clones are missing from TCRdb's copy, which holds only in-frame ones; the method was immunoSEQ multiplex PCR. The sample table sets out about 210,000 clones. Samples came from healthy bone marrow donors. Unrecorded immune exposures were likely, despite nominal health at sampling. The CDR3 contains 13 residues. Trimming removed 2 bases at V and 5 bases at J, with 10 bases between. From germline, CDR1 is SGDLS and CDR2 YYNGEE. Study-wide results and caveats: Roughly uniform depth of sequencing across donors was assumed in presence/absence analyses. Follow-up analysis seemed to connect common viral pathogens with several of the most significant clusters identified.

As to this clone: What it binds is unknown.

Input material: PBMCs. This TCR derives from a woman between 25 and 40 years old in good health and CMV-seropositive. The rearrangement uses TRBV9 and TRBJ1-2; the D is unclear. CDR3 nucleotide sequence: TGTGCCAGCAGCGTCGGGGAACTATATGGCTACACCTTC. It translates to CASSVGELYGYTF.